This T cell receptor beta chain originates from a study of radiotherapy plus CTLA-4 blockade in lung cancer. Background on the study: Disease control was present in 30% to 40% of patients, and objective responses in approximately 20%. Overall study findings and caveats: The best predictor of response was reported to be early blood T cell clone dynamics, with interferon-beta. Tumor-origin TCR clones grew in blood after radiotherapy plus ipilimumab.

Note on this clone: The antigen remains unidentified.

Patients with chemo-refractory metastatic non-small-cell lung cancer received focal radiation plus CTLA-4 blockade with ipilimumab. Per the germline V gene, CDR1 is SGDLS and CDR2 is YYNGEE. The CDR3 extends over 16 amino acids. V was clipped by 4 bases and J by 1 base; unmatched bases: 6. Sequencing used immunoSEQ multiplex PCR; TCRdb keeps in-frame clones, though not all of them. The data hold 11,000 to 15,000 clones, with 87% observed a single time. The specimen was peripheral blood, collected from a patient treated with radiotherapy plus ipilimumab. V usage is TRBV9 and J usage is TRBJ2-2; 8 nucleotides match TRBD2. This TCR derives from a human donor with non-small cell lung cancer that progressed on radiotherapy plus ipilimumab. Some clones in this sample may be carry-over from other donors' samples. CDR3 nucleotides: TGTGCCAGCAGCCTTCGGACTAGCCTGAACACCGGGGAGCTGTTTTTT. This translates into CASSLRTSLNTGELFF. The full variable domain, in which reference TRBV9 and TRBJ2-2 provide the parts outside the CDR3, is DSGVTQTPKHLITATGQRVTLRCSPRSGDLSVYWYQQSLDQGLQFLIQYYNGEERAKGNILERFSAQQFPDLHSELNLSSLELGDSALYFCASSLRTSLNTGELFFGEGSRLTVL.